The rows below give T cell receptor beta chains drawn from one sample of a study of STAT5B mutations in CD4+ large granular lymphocyte leukemia. Sequencing was performed with immunoSEQ multiplex PCR; in TCRdb, only in-frame clones are kept and a portion is missing. This table holds some 41,000 clones, 75% to 85% found once. The material sequenced was CD4+ T cells from blood buffy coats. These receptors were collected from a human donor in good health. The CDR3 runs from the conserved cysteine through the conserved F or W. A D gene is named only where the DNA matches it firmly. A clone size is listed for some rows: how often the clone was seen (once, few, many), or a class if it is expanded.

NA,TRBJ2-1,TRBV30,NA,TGTGCCTGGAGTGTATATGTTACCTATAACAATGAGCAGTTCTTC,CAWSVYVTYNNEQFF
NA,TRBJ1-2,TRBV19,few,TGTGCCAGTAGTATGGCGGGGGGCCTTAACTATGGCTACACCTTC,CASSMAGGLNYGYTF
NA,TRBJ2-5,TRBV7-6,NA,TGTGCCAGCAGACGAGATTACCAAGAGACCCAGTACTTC,CASRRDYQETQYF
NA,TRBJ2-5,TRBV7-9,NA,TGTGCCAGCAGCTCCCGCTTACAAGAGACCCAGTACTTC,CASSSRLQETQYF
TRBD2,TRBJ2-7,TRBV6-6,few,TGTGCCAGCAGTAATCGCGGGACTAGCGGGAGCTACGAGCAGTACTTC,CASSNRGTSGSYEQYF
NA,TRBJ1-1,TRBV19,NA,TGTGCCAGTAGTACGGGCGACGAACGGACTGAAGCTTTCTTT,CASSTGDERTEAFF
TRBD2,TRBJ2-1,TRBV2,NA,TGTGCCAGCAGTCCGGGACTAGCCTACAATGAGCAGTTCTTC,CASSPGLAYNEQFF
TRBD1,TRBJ1-1,TRBV7-9,NA,TGTGCCAGCAGGCCGGCAGGGGGCAACACTGAAGCTTTCTTT,CASRPAGGNTEAFF
TRBD1,TRBJ2-5,TRBV5-5,NA,TGTGCCAGCAGCTTGGAGGACAGGGGGCCGGGAGAGACCCAGTACTTC,CASSLEDRGPGETQYF
TRBD1,TRBJ1-3,TRBV4-2,few,TGTGCCAGCAGCCAAGACGGGATTGGGACAGGGTTTGGAAACACCATATATTTT,CASSQDGIGTGFGNTIYF
NA,TRBJ2-5,TRBV5-4,once,TGTGCCAGCAGCTTGGTGGACCAAGAGACCCAGTACTTC,CASSLVDQETQYF
TRBD1,TRBJ2-5,TRBV5-1,NA,TGCGCCAGCAGCTTGGTGACAGGGGGTGGCCAAGAGACCCAGTACTTC,CASSLVTGGGQETQYF
TRBD1,TRBJ1-4,TRBV7-9,NA,TGTGCCAGCAGCCGACAGGGCCAGACTAATGAAAAACTGTTTTTT,CASSRQGQTNEKLFF
TRBD1,TRBJ2-5,TRBV5-4,NA,TGTGCCAGCAGCTTGGCCCTAGGACAGGGTTGGGAGACCCAGTACTTC,CASSLALGQGWETQYF
NA,TRBJ2-2,TRBV6-6,NA,TGTGCCAGCATCGACAGGTTGAACACCGGGGAGCTGTTTTTT,CASIDRLNTGELFF
NA,TRBJ2-5,TRBV29-1,few,TGCAGCGTCAAGAAGGGGTCGGCAAAAGAGACCCAGTACTTC,CSVKKGSAKETQYF
NA,TRBJ1-6,TRBV11-3,NA,TGTGCCAGCAGCTTCTGGGACTCACCCCTCCACTTT,CASSFWDSPLHF
NA,TRBJ1-3,TRBV28,NA,TGTGCCAGCAGTTCACTCAGGGGCCCCTCTGGAAACACCATATATTTT,CASSSLRGPSGNTIYF
TRBD2,TRBJ2-2,TRBV5-4,once,TGTGCCAGCAACATTTTTGCGGGGGTAGGCGGGGAGCTGTTTTTT,CASNIFAGVGGELFF
TRBD2,TRBJ2-3,TRBV5-1,few,TGCGCCAGCAGCCCATTAGCGGGGCCAAGGGATACGCAGTATTTT,CASSPLAGPRDTQYF
NA,TRBJ1-2,TRBV11-2,NA,TGTGCCAGCAGCTTAGAAGGACGGGGCGCTAACTATGGCTACACCTTC,CASSLEGRGANYGYTF
NA,TRBJ2-2,TRBV11-2,NA,TGTGCCAGCAGCTTACGGTTAACCGGGGAGCTGTTTTTT,CASSLRLTGELFF
TRBD2,TRBJ2-7,TRBV5-1,NA,TGCGCCAGCAGCTTGGGTCGGCTAGCGGGATCCTACGAGCAGTACTTC,CASSLGRLAGSYEQYF
NA,TRBJ2-5,TRBV28,NA,TGTGCCAGCAGAAGGGCACTCCAAGAGACCCAGTACTTC,CASRRALQETQYF
NA,TRBJ2-5,TRBV20-1,NA,TGCAGTGCCACACCGTCAGAGACCCAGTACTTC,CSATPSETQYF
TRBD2,TRBJ2-1,TRBV5-4,NA,TGTGCCAGCAGCTTGGGTTCTACTAGCGGGAGGGGCAATGAGCAGTTCTTC,CASSLGSTSGRGNEQFF
NA,TRBJ1-3,TRBV5-6,NA,TGTGCCAGCAGCTTGGGGAGTTCCGGGAACACCATATATTTT,CASSLGSSGNTIYF
NA,TRBJ2-7,TRBV11-3,NA,TGTGCCAGCAGCTTAGACCCAAAAGGTACGACAGATCCTATTTCCTACGAGCAGTACTTC,CASSLDPKGTTDPISYEQYF
NA,TRBJ1-1,TRBV30,NA,TGTGCCTGGAGTGAACGCACTGAAGCTTTCTTT,CAWSERTEAFF
NA,TRBJ2-3,TRBV5-1,NA,TGCGCCAGCAGTACGGTGAGCACAGATACGCAGTATTTT,CASSTVSTDTQYF
TRBD1,TRBJ2-3,TRBV7-9,NA,TGTGCCAGCAGACAAATAAACAGGGGTCGCCTGACAGATACGCAGTATTTT,CASRQINRGRLTDTQYF
TRBD1,TRBJ1-1,TRBV28,NA,TGTGCCAGCAGTTTACTCAAACTTCGGACAGGTCAGACGAACACTGAAGCTTTCTTT,CASSLLKLRTGQTNTEAFF
TRBD2,TRBJ2-1,TRBV6-5,NA,TGTGCCAGCAGGGGGGGGTTTGGCGGAAATGAGCAGTTCTTC,CASRGGFGGNEQFF
TRBD1,TRBJ2-4,TRBV2,NA,TGTGCCAGCGGGACGGACAGGGGGGCCAAAAACATTCAGTACTTC,CASGTDRGAKNIQYF
NA,TRBJ2-1,TRBV7-8,NA,TGTGCCAGCAGCCCTGGTGTCGTTAGCTCCTACAATGAGCAGTTCTTC,CASSPGVVSSYNEQFF
NA,TRBJ2-5,TRBV4-3,NA,TGCGCCAGCAGCCAAGTCGGGGCTAAAGAGACCCAGTACTTC,CASSQVGAKETQYF
NA,TRBJ1-1,TRBV19,NA,TGTGCCAGTAGTGCCAACGGGAGGGGTCTTGACACTGAAGCTTTCTTT,CASSANGRGLDTEAFF
TRBD2,TRBJ2-1,TRBV9,NA,TGTGCCAGCAGCGGACTAGCGGGAACCTACAATGAGCAGTTCTTC,CASSGLAGTYNEQFF
NA,TRBJ1-5,TRBV30,few,TGTGCCTGGAGTACTGACAGCCATAGCAATCAGCCCCAGCATTTT,CAWSTDSHSNQPQHF
NA,TRBJ1-4,TRBV5-1,few,TGCGCCAGCAGCTTGGATCCGGGCGAAAAACTGTTTTTT,CASSLDPGEKLFF
NA,TRBJ1-2,TRBV6-1,NA,TGTGCCAGCAGTACAGGGTCCTACTATGGCTACACCTTC,CASSTGSYYGYTF
NA,TRBJ2-1,TRBV5-1,NA,TGCGCCAGCCTCGAGGAGGGGGGGGGTCTAGGTGAGCAGTTCTTC,CASLEEGGGLGEQFF
NA,TRBJ1-1,TRBV7-3,NA,TGTGCCAGCAGCCGGGGGGCAGGGGACACTGAAGCTTTCTTT,CASSRGAGDTEAFF
TRBD2,TRBJ2-7,TRBV28,NA,TGTGCCAGCAGCGCGCTCCGGGGGGGTAAGAAGGACGAGCAGTACTTC,CASSALRGGKKDEQYF
TRBD1,TRBJ1-2,TRBV18,NA,TGTGCCAGCTCACCAGGGGGACAGTCAATCTATGGCTACACCTTC,CASSPGGQSIYGYTF
NA,TRBJ1-1,TRBV9,NA,TGTGCCAGCAGCGTAGGAGGAGGACTGGACCCCTGGGACACTGAAGCTTTCTTT,CASSVGGGLDPWDTEAFF
NA,TRBJ2-2,TRBV5-4,once,TGTGCCAGCAGCTTAGGGGGGAGGGAGACCGGGGAGCTGTTTTTT,CASSLGGRETGELFF
NA,TRBJ2-3,TRBV27,NA,TGTGCCAGCAGAAGCTTAAGGGCCCCTAGAAGCAGGGGAAATATAACAGATACGCAGTATTTT,CASRSLRAPRSRGNITDTQYF
NA,TRBJ2-3,TRBV18,NA,TGTGCCAGCTCACCCCAGAGGGGGAAGACAGATACGCAGTATTTT,CASSPQRGKTDTQYF
NA,TRBJ2-3,TRBV11-2,NA,TGTGCCAGCAGCCCAGGGGGACTTTTCCTCAATACGCAGTATTTT,CASSPGGLFLNTQYF
TRBD1,TRBJ1-1,TRBV25-1,NA,TGTGCCAGCAGTGCTGGACAGGGGGGGACTGAAGCTTTCTTT,CASSAGQGGTEAFF
NA,TRBJ2-3,TRBV11-2,NA,TGTGCCAGCAGCTTAATAACACTCACAGATACGCAGTATTTT,CASSLITLTDTQYF
NA,TRBJ2-5,TRBV29-1,NA,TGCAGCGTTAAAGGGCCGGGGGAGCAGTACTTC,CSVKGPGEQYF
NA,TRBJ2-6,TRBV19,NA,TGTGCCAGTAGTATAGGCCAGGGAACGAGCTCTGGGGCCAACGTCCTGACTTTC,CASSIGQGTSSGANVLTF
TRBD1,TRBJ1-1,TRBV7-6,NA,TGTGCCAGCAGCTTAGGGACAGGGGGGATGAACACTGAAGCTTTCTTT,CASSLGTGGMNTEAFF
NA,TRBJ2-1,TRBV7-3,once,TGTGCCAGTAGCCCCCCCGGCGATGAGCAGTTCTTC,CASSPPGDEQFF
TRBD1,TRBJ2-1,TRBV6-4,NA,TGTGCCAGCAGTCGACAGGGACAGGGCTACAATGAGCAGTTCTTC,CASSRQGQGYNEQFF
NA,TRBJ2-6,TRBV9,few,TGTGCCACGGGGGGACAGCCCTCTGGGGCCAACGTCCTGACTTTC,CATGGQPSGANVLTF
NA,TRBJ2-2,TRBV7-8,few,TGTGCCAGCAGCTGGACTCGAAACACCGGGGAGCTGTTTTTT,CASSWTRNTGELFF
NA,TRBJ2-7,TRBV5-8,NA,TGTGCCAGCAGCTCGACAGATTTCTACGAGCAGTACTTC,CASSSTDFYEQYF